This is a list of T cell receptor beta chains from one sample in a study of tumor-infiltrating lymphocytes in primary liver carcinoma. TCRdb itself ran the multiplex PCR reads through MiXCR, one entry per CDR3 protein. The data hold some 200,000 distinct CDR3 sequences, with approximately 64% observed a single time. Sequenced: peripheral blood. These receptors originate from a woman aged 60-75 years with primary liver carcinoma and hepatitis B virus infection. Each CDR3 is given with its conserved first and last residue. Fields, in order: clone size, V gene, D gene, J gene, CDR3 protein, CDR3 DNA. A D gene is named only where the DNA matches it firmly. The size entry is marked missing in some rows and otherwise reads once, few, many or a size class.

>NA|TRBV5-4|NA|TRBJ2-7
CASNLDGNYEQYF
TGTGCCAGCAACTTGGATGGGAACTACGAGCAGTACTTC
>many|TRBV10-3|TRBD1|TRBJ1-1
CAISEGDREAFF
TGTGCCATCAGTGAAGGGGACAGGGAAGCTTTCTTT
>NA|TRBV5-1|NA|TRBJ2-3
CASSSPRGRTDTQYF
TGCGCCAGCAGCTCCCCCAGGGGCCGTACAGACACGCAGTATTTT
>many|TRBV11-1|TRBD1|TRBJ2-3
CASRTDRGPRYTQYF
TGTGCCAGCAGGACCGACAGGGGGCCACGATATACGCAGTATTTT
>NA|TRBV11-2|NA|TRBJ2-4
CTSSSRPGANIQYF
TGTACCAGCAGCTCCCGACCTGGGGCAAACATTCAGTACTTC
>NA|TRBV12-3/TRBV12-4|NA|TRBJ2-3
CASSKTIGSLTNTQYF
TGTGCCAGCAGCAAGACTATCGGGAGTTTAACAAATACGCAGTATTTT
>NA|TRBV28|TRBD2|TRBJ2-3
CVSELAGGNTQYF
TGTGTCTCTGAATTGGCGGGAGGGAATACGCAGTATTTT
>few|TRBV7-8|NA|TRBJ2-5
CASSRHTQETQYF
TGTGCCAGCTCGAGACACACCCAAGAGACCCAGTACTTC
>NA|TRBV14|NA|TRBJ1-3
CASSQDQGTSGNTIYF
TGTGCCAGCAGCCAAGATCAGGGGACCTCTGGAAACACCATATATTTT
>NA|TRBV11-1|NA|TRBJ1-1
CASSLSGGVRAFF
TGTGCCAGCAGCTTAAGTGGCGGGGTTAGGGCTTTCTTC
>NA|TRBV19|NA|TRBJ2-1
CASSRQGRYYEQFF
TGTGCCAGTTCACGGCAGGGGCGGTACTATGAGCAGTTCTTC
>NA|TRBV5-1|TRBD1|TRBJ2-7
CASGLQGSQDYEQYF
TGCGCCAGCGGCCTACAGGGGAGTCAGGACTACGAGCAGTACTTC
>NA|TRBV11-3|TRBD1|TRBJ1-1
CAGSGPGQTDTEAFF
TGTGCCGGCAGCGGCCCGGGACAGACGGACACTGAAGCTTTCTTT
>NA|TRBV5-4|NA|TRBJ1-1
CVSSSRDTEAFF
TGTGTCAGCAGCTCCAGGGATACTGAAGCTTTTTTT
>many|TRBV12-3/TRBV12-4|NA|TRBJ2-2
CASTPYGRGSNTGELFF
TGTGCCAGCACTCCCTACGGACGAGGCTCGAACACCGGGGAGCTGTTTTTT
>NA|TRBV20-1|NA|TRBJ2-7
CSASRQGYSYEQYF
TGCAGTGCTTCCAGGCAGGGGTATTCCTACGAGCAGTACTTC
>NA|TRBV7-9|NA|TRBJ2-1
CVSSLGRQLSSYNEQFF
TGTGTCAGCAGCTTAGGTAGACAGCTCAGCTCCTACAATGAGCAGTTCTTC
>few|TRBV6-5|TRBD2|TRBJ2-1
CASSRGLAGVRNEQFF
TGTGCCAGCAGTCGCGGACTAGCGGGAGTTCGGAATGAGCAGTTCTTC
>few|TRBV28|TRBD1|TRBJ2-7
CASTRQGYEQYF
TGTGCCAGCACCCGACAGGGCTACGAGCAGTACTTC
>NA|TRBV10-3|NA|TRBJ2-1
CAISTMNANNEQFF
TGTGCCATCAGCACTATGAACGCCAACAATGAACAGTTCTTC
>NA|TRBV19|NA|TRBJ2-1
CASCPGPGGNEQFF
TGTGCCAGTTGCCCCGGGCCCGGGGGCAATGAGCAGTTCTTC
>NA|TRBV11-3|TRBD1|TRBJ2-7
CAGSTRQGAYEQYF
TGTGCCGGCAGCACTCGACAGGGTGCCTACGAGCAGTACTTC
>NA|TRBV12-3/TRBV12-4|TRBD1|TRBJ1-3
CASRPPGQPGNTIYF
TGTGCCAGCAGGCCCCCGGGACAGCCGGGAAACACCATATATTTT
>NA|TRBV5-1|TRBD1|TRBJ2-7
CASSFYQGANKQYF
TGCGCCAGCAGCTTTTATCAGGGGGCCAACAAGCAGTACTTC
>NA|TRBV30|NA|TRBJ2-1
CVWSVPSRSNEQFF
TGTGTCTGGAGTGTACCCTCTAGGTCAAATGAGCAGTTCTTC
>many|TRBV28|NA|TRBJ2-7
CAIQGSSYEQYF
TGTGCCATCCAAGGGAGCTCCTACGAGCAGTACTTC
>NA|TRBV28|NA|TRBJ1-5
CAISSTGLIWHF
TGTGCCATCAGTTCCACGGGACTCATCTGGCATTTT
>NA|TRBV11-2|NA|TRBJ2-1
CVSSKTSDYNEQFF
TGTGTCAGCAGCAAAACTAGTGACTACAATGAGCAGTTCTTC
>NA|TRBV11-2|TRBD1|TRBJ2-4
CASSSPSQGAVRNIQYF
TGTGCCAGCAGCTCCCCCTCCCAGGGGGCGGTCAGAAACATTCAGTACTTC
>NA|TRBV11-2|NA|TRBJ2-7
CASSPSGLTYEQYF
TGTGCCAGCAGCCCCAGTGGGCTGACCTACGAGCAATACTTT